Below, 2 T cell receptor beta chains from the same sample are listed, as sequenced in a study of CD8+ T cells in alopecia areata. RNA, once extracted, was reverse transcribed into cDNA for use as the sequencing template. Sequencing used immunoSEQ multiplex PCR; TCRdb keeps in-frame clones, though not all of them. Found here are roughly 110,000 clones, no singletons; the ten largest cover 15% to 20%. The sequenced sample consisted of lesional skin. The receptors shown here come from a C3H/HeJ mouse with alopecia areata. MHC haplotype here: H2-k.

This clone was seen repeatedly, ten times or more. Gene labels here are mouse ones. The missing CDR3 end, 4 residues past where the read stops, is filled in from the germline J gene. This chain joins TRBV13-3 and TRBJ2-1, with 8 bases that match TRBD2. In germline, CDR1 is NNHDY, CDR2 SYVADS. This CDR3 is built from 16 residues. V shed 1 base, J shed 0 bases, and the junction held 3 bases outside the gene matches. CDR3 residues: CASSDLGGSNYAEQFF. CDR3 DNA, as far as it was read: TGTGCCAGCAGTGATTTGGGGGGGTCTAACTATGCT.

For this clone: The listed TCRdb protein conflicts with the DNA translation at residue 12, and the protein shown is translated directly from the DNA. Germline and genes here are mouse. The read gets to within 3 residues of the CDR3 end, and the germline J gene fills in the rest. The genes are TRBV19 and TRBJ1-6, with 8 bases identical to TRBD1. TRBJ1-6 belongs to the ORF category, with a function that is uncertain. V lost 0 bases and J lost 6; bases outside the gene matches: 2. From germline, CDR1 is FNHDT and CDR2 SITEND (reference sequence). This CDR3 is 15 amino acids long. CDR3 DNA, as far as it was read: TGTGCCAGCAGTATAGATACAGGGGGTAATTCGCCC. This sequence encodes CASSIDTGGNSP. The full CDR3 protein is CASSIDTGGNSPLYF.